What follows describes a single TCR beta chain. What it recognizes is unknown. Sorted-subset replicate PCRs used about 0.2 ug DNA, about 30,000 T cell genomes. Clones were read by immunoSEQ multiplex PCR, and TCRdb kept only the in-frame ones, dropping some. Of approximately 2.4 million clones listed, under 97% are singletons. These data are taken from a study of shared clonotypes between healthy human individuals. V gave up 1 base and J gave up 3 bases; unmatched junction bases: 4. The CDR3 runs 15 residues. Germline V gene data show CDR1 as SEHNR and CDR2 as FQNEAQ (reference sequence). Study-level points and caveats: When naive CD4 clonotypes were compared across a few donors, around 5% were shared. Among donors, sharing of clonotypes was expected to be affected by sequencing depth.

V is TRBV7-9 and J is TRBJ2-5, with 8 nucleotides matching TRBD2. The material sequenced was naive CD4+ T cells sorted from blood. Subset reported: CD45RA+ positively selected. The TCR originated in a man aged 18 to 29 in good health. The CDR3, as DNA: TGTGCCAGCAGCTTAGACGGGACTAGTGAAGAGACCCAGTACTTC. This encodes CASSLDGTSEETQYF. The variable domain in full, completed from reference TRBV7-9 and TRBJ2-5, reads DTGVSQNPRHKITKRGQNVTFRCDPISEHNRLYWYRQTLGQGPEFLTYFQNEAQLEKSRLLSDRFSAERPKGSFSTLEIQRTEQGDSAMYLCASSLDGTSEETQYFGPGTRLLVL.